The text below deals with one T cell receptor beta chain. The antigen remains undetermined. One junction end does not reproduce the germline sequence, and a read error may be involved. PCR primers comprised 60 Vbeta and 13 Jbeta primers. TCRdb's table, derived via immunoSEQ multiplex PCR, lists solely in-frame clones and lacks some. The table records about 160,000 clones, more than 70% of them present only once. CDR1 and CDR2 (germline): SEHNR, FQNEAQ (reference sequence). This CDR3 is built from 16 residues. This specimen belongs to a study of cytomegalovirus exposure and HLA in healthy donors. Study-wide results and limits: The authors listed over 150 TCR beta chains as cytomegalovirus-associated.

The gene calls are TRBV7-9 and TRBJ2-2, with a tentative D call TRBD2 (6 bases). The receptor's source is a male donor in good health and CMV-seropositive. The material sequenced was PBMCs. CDR3 DNA: TGTTCCAGCAGGGAAGGAGCCGGGACTTTCACCGGGGAGCTGTTTTTT. Residues: CSSREGAGTFTGELFF. The complete variable domain, with remaining parts taken from reference TRBV7-9 and TRBJ2-2, reads DTGVSQNPRHKITKRGQNVTFRCDPISEHNRLYWYRQTLGQGPEFLTYFQNEAQLEKSRLLSDRFSAERPKGSFSTLEIQRTEQGDSAMYLCSSREGAGTFTGELFFGEGSRLTVL.